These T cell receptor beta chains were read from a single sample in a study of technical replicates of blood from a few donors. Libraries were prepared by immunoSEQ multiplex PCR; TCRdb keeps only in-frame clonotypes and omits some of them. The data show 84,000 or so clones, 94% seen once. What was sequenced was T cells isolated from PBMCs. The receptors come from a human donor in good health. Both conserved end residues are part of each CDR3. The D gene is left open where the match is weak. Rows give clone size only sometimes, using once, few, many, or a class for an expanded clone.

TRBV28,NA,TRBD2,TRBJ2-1,CATKKGGLAGNILINNEQFF,TGTGCCACTAAAAAGGGCGGACTAGCGGGAAATATTTTGATTAACAATGAGCAGTTCTTC
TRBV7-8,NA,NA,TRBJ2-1,CASSLSEAGVNEQFF,TGTGCCAGCAGCTTATCTGAGGCCGGCGTCAATGAGCAGTTCTTC
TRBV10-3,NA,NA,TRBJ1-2,CAISAEGVGYTF,TGTGCCATCAGTGCTGAGGGAGTTGGCTACACCTTC
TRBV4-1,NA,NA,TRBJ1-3,CASSQDRGELTGNTIYF,TGCGCCAGCAGCCAAGACAGGGGAGAGCTAACTGGAAACACCATATATTTT
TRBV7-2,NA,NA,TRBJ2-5,CASSLDREETQYF,TGTGCCAGCAGCTTAGACAGGGAAGAGACCCAGTACTTC
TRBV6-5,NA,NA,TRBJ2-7,CASSAGWGYEQYF,TGTGCCAGCAGCGCGGGTTGGGGCTACGAGCAGTACTTC
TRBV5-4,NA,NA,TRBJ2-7,CASSRGGNSYEQYF,TGTGCCAGCAGCCGAGGCGGGAACTCCTACGAGCAGTACTTC
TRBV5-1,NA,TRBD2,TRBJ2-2,CASSLFSAGGYTGELFF,TGCGCCAGCAGCTTATTCTCCGCGGGAGGTTACACCGGGGAGCTGTTTTTT
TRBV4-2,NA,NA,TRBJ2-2,CASSQDHSGELFF,TGTGCCAGCAGCCAAGATCACAGCGGGGAGCTGTTTTTT
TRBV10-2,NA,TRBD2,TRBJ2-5,CASSGLAGQETQYF,TGCGCCAGTTCGGGACTAGCGGGACAAGAGACCCAGTACTTC
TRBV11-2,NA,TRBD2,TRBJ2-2,CASSSLGLAGNTGELFF,TGTGCCAGCAGCTCACTCGGACTAGCGGGGAACACCGGGGAGCTGTTTTTT
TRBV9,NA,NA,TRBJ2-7,CASSVAEGGYEQYF,TGTGCCAGCAGCGTAGCCGAGGGGGGGTACGAGCAGTACTTC
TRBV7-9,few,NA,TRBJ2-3,CASRFRGAIDTQYF,TGTGCCAGCAGGTTCAGGGGGGCAATAGATACGCAGTATTTT
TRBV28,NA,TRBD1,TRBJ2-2,CASSYRDRGTGELFF,TGTGCCAGCAGTTACCGGGACAGAGGGACCGGGGAGCTGTTTTTT
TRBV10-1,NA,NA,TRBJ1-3,CASSEDRFSGNTIYF,TGCGCCAGCAGTGAGGACAGATTCTCTGGAAACACCATATATTTT
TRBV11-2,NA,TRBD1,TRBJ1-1,CASSSSDRGDTEAFF,TGTGCCAGCAGCAGCTCGGACAGGGGCGACACTGAAGCTTTCTTT
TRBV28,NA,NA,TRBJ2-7,CASSRGIYEQYF,TGTGCCAGCAGTAGGGGCATCTACGAGCAGTACTTC
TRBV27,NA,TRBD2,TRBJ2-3,CASSGRTSGRPDLDTQYF,TGTGCCAGCAGTGGCCGGACTAGCGGGAGGCCCGATCTAGATACGCAGTATTTT
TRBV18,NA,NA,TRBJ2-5,CASSPPTAGTLQTQYF,TGTGCCAGCTCACCACCGACGGCGGGGACCTTACAGACCCAGTACTTC
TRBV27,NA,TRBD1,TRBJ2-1,CASSLGTGGGEQFF,TGTGCCAGCAGTTTAGGGACAGGGGGCGGTGAGCAGTTCTTC
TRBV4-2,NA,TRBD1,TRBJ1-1,CASSRRQGENTEAFF,TGTGCCAGCAGCCGAAGACAGGGCGAAAACACTGAAGCTTTCTTT